The 25 T cell receptor beta chains below come from one sample, sequenced in a study of shared clonotypes between healthy human individuals. Profiling relied on immunoSEQ multiplex PCR, and the TCRdb table lists in-frame clones only, not all of them. The data contain about 1 million clones, around 74% of them singletons. Material: memory CD4+ T cells sorted from blood. As for subset: CD45RA-negative fraction. The receptor set was obtained from a man aged 18 to 35 in good health.

As for this clone: The sample contains more than one DNA sequence encoding this CDR3. The chain carries TRBV2 and TRBJ2-1; the match to TRBD2 covers 9 bases. CDR1 SNHLY and CDR2 FYNNEI come from the germline V gene. Trimming at V came to 1 base and at J to 6 bases, leaving 4 bases not matched to a gene. This CDR3 region has 15 residues. CDR3 protein: CASSEGLAGSNEQFF. CDR3 in DNA: TGTGCCAGCAGTGAAGGGCTAGCGGGGTCCAATGAGCAGTTCTTC.

The rearrangement uses TRBV6-5 and TRBJ2-3; D remains unclear. Trimming left V 5 bases short and J 4 bases short, with 13 bases between. The CDR3 covers 14 residues. Looked up from germline, CDR1 is MNHEY and CDR2 is SVGAGI. The CDR3 nucleotides read TGTGCCAGCAGTCAGCTAGGTTTCTCAGATACGCAGTATTTT. It is translated as CASSQLGFSDTQYF.

To note about this clone: The sample carries other DNA sequences with the same CDR3. The J gene is TRBJ1-1, the V gene TRBV19, with D maybe TRBD1 (6 bases). V lost 4 bases and J 4 bases, leaving 16 bases between the germline ends. The CDR3 covers 15 residues. Per germline, CDR1 LNHDA and CDR2 SQIVND (reference sequence). CDR3 bases: TGTGCCAGTAGTACCCGTCCCAGGGGAGGCACTGAAGCTTTCTTT. Its translation: CASSTRPRGGTEAFF.

The chain has TRBV11-2 and TRBJ1-4; 11 bases are a match to TRBD1. The V segment lost 5 bases and the J segment 7 bases; nucleotides outside the gene matches: 6. CDR1 SGHAT and CDR2 FQNNGV come from the germline V gene. There are 15 residues in the CDR3. The CDR3 bases are TGTGCCAGCAGCGCGGGGACAGGGGGTATTGAAAAACTGTTTTTT. Translating it yields CASSAGTGGIEKLFF.

This chain uses TRBV5-6 with TRBJ2-1; no firm D call. Germline-derived CDR1 and CDR2 are SGHDT and YYEEEE. The germline V and J ends were trimmed by 4 bases and 7 bases, with 9 bases remaining between them. The CDR3 sequence is 12 residues long. CDR3: CASSRTVNEQFF. The CDR3, as DNA: TGTGCCAGCAGCAGAACCGTAAATGAGCAGTTCTTC.

The chain has TRBV27 and TRBJ2-2, with no clear D. This CDR3 region has 13 residues. With 4 bases removed from V and 5 bases from J, the gap between germline ends came to 8 bases. The germline CDR1 and CDR2 sequences are MNHEY and SMNVEV (reference sequence). CDR3 DNA: TGTGCCAGCAGTTCGAGGCTGACCGGGGAGCTGTTTTTT. This sequence encodes CASSSRLTGELFF.

The chain joins TRBV10-2 to TRBJ2-3; the D is unclear. CDR1 WSHSY and CDR2 SAAADI come from the germline V gene. The V gene lost 7 bases and the J gene lost 2 bases, with 7 bases spanning the gap. CDR3 length equals 12 residues. The CDR3 reads CASTSFTDTQYF. CDR3 bases: TGCGCCAGCACCTCATTCACAGATACGCAGTATTTT.

Points on this clone: The same CDR3 can be traced to other DNA sequences in this sample. V gene TRBV18 combines with J gene TRBJ2-2; D gene ambiguous. Trimming left V 2 bases short and J 1 base short, with 2 bases between. The length of the CDR3 is 13 residues. From germline, CDR1 is KGHSH and CDR2 LQKENI. CDR3 nucleotides: TGTGCCAGCTCACCAGGGAACACCGGGGAGCTGTTTTTT. Translation gives CASSPGNTGELFF.

As for this clone: The germline gene is not matched at one end of the junction; a read error may be the cause. The sample carries other DNA sequences with the same CDR3. This rearrangement joins TRBV27 to TRBJ2-3; D unclear. CDR1 and CDR2 from the germline V gene are MNHEY and SMNVEV (reference sequence). The CDR3 has 14 amino acids. The CDR3 bases are TGTGCCAGCAGTTTATCGTTTAGCACAGACACGCAGTATTTT. This codes for CASSLSFSTDTQYF.

The count of this clone is one. The chain couples TRBV28 to TRBJ1-5; the D is unclear. The length of the CDR3 is 12 residues. The germline V and J ends were trimmed by 5 bases and 6 bases, with 8 bases remaining between them. Germline V lookup: CDR1 MDHEN, CDR2 SYDVKM. CDR3 DNA: TGTGCCAGCAGTCCGTTGTTTCAGCCCCAGCATTTT. It codes for CASSPLFQPQHF.

The chain carries TRBV4-3 and TRBJ2-7; D possibly corresponds to TRBD1 (5 bases). The CDR3 is 14 residues long. From germline, CDR1 is LGHNA and CDR2 YSLEER. V was clipped by 0 bases and J by 5 bases, with 11 bases between them. CDR3 in DNA: TGCGCCAGCAGCCAAGAAACAGGTCTCCACGAGCAGTACTTC. Amino acids: CASSQETGLHEQYF.

Comments on this clone: The same CDR3 can be traced to other DNA sequences in this sample. The chain carries TRBV4-1 and TRBJ2-7; TRBD2 might be the D (5 bases). V lost 1 base and J lost 0, with 7 bases in between. Per the germline V gene, CDR1 is MGHRA and CDR2 is YSYEKL. The CDR3 contains 14 residues. In nucleotides, the CDR3 is TGCGCCAGCAGCCAAGGGAGGAACTCCTACGAGCAGTACTTC. Protein: CASSQGRNSYEQYF.

This rearrangement joins TRBV2 to TRBJ2-3, with D perhaps assigned TRBD1 or TRBD2 (7 bases each). The germline CDR1 and CDR2 sequences are SNHLY and FYNNEI. There are 16 residues in the CDR3. V dropped 7 bases and J dropped 3 bases, with 20 bases sitting between them. In DNA form, the CDR3 reads TGTGCCAGCATCCGAGCCCCAGGGGGGGCGACAGATACGCAGTATTTT. Its translation: CASIRAPGGATDTQYF.

This clone showed up many times. J is TRBJ1-5 and V is TRBV27, with unresolved D. This CDR3 spans 16 amino acids. Germline lookup yields CDR1 MNHEY and CDR2 SMNVEV (reference sequence). The ends were cut back, 2 bases at V and 0 bases at J, with 11 bases in the middle. CDR3: CASSLKAEYSNQPQHF. The CDR3 coding sequence is TGTGCCAGCAGTTTAAAAGCAGAATATAGCAATCAGCCCCAGCATTTT.

On this clone: This sample also contains other DNA sequences that code for the same CDR3. CDR3 residues: CASSPPVGSDTQYF. In DNA form, the CDR3 reads TGTGCCAGCTCACCACCCGTGGGTTCAGATACGCAGTATTTT. The gene calls are TRBV18 and TRBJ2-3; D ambiguous. Germline V gene lookup returns CDR1 KGHSH and CDR2 LQKENI. Trimming took off 0 bases at V and 4 bases at J, with 8 bases between the two ends. There are 14 residues in the CDR3.

This sequence joins TRBV2 and TRBJ2-5; 7 bases agree with TRBD1. The ends lost 6 bases at V and 2 bases at J; junction bases unmatched: 3. From germline, CDR1 is SNHLY and CDR2 FYNNEI. The CDR3 sequence is 13 residues long. CDR3 in DNA: TGTGCCAGCAGGAGGGACAGACAAGAGACCCAGTACTTC. It yields the protein CASRRDRQETQYF.

The V call is TRBV30, the J call TRBJ2-5; 8 bases map to TRBD1. Per germline, CDR1 GTSNPN and CDR2 SVGIG (reference sequence). CDR3 size: 12 residues. Trimming at V came to 7 bases and at J to 5 bases, leaving 6 bases not matched to a gene. The CDR3 DNA reads TGTGCCTCGCGGACAGGGATCGAGACCCAGTACTTC. Translation gives CASRTGIETQYF.

The rearrangement uses TRBV5-4 and TRBJ2-2, with D perhaps TRBD2 (6 bases). V dropped 5 bases and J dropped 3 bases, with 17 bases sitting between them. This CDR3 spans 16 amino acids. CDR1 SGHNT and CDR2 YYREEE come from the germline V gene (reference sequence). CDR3 region: CASRPAGGIHTGELFF. The CDR3 bases are TGTGCCAGCAGGCCCGCCGGGGGAATTCACACCGGGGAGCTGTTTTTT. Based on the CDR3 plus reference TRBV5-4 and TRBJ2-2, the full variable domain is ETGVTQSPTHLIKTRGQQVTLRCSSQSGHNTVSWYQQALGQGPQFIFQYYREEENGRGNFPPRFSGLQFPNYSSELNVNALELDDSALYLCASRPAGGIHTGELFFGEGSRLTVL.

This clone was detected only a few times. The sample has other DNA sequences that encode this CDR3 too. This chain uses TRBV5-1 with TRBJ2-2, with D perhaps being TRBD1 or TRBD2 (6 bases each). The V end was cut by 4 bases, the J end by 5 bases, with 15 bases between. Germline V CDR1 and CDR2: SGHRS, YFSETQ. The CDR3 covers 15 residues. CDR3 sequence reads: CASSLVGGLTGELFF. The CDR3 DNA sequence: TGCGCCAGCAGCCTGGTTGGGGGGCTTACCGGGGAGCTGTTTTTT.

This rearrangement joins TRBV5-1 to TRBJ2-2, with D perhaps TRBD2 (6 bases). CDR3 length equals 16 residues. The germline CDR1 and CDR2 sequences are SGHRS and YFSETQ. V was trimmed by 4 bases and J by 5 bases, leaving 18 bases between them. The CDR3 is CASSPRTDGRTGELFF. For the CDR3, the DNA is TGCGCCAGCAGCCCAAGAACGGATGGGAGGACCGGGGAGCTGTTTTTT. Filled out from reference TRBV5-1 and TRBJ2-2, the complete variable domain reads KAGVTQTPRYLIKTRGQQVTLSCSPISGHRSVSWYQQTPGQGLQFLFEYFSETQRNKGNFPGRFSGRQFSNSRSEMNVSTLELGDSALYLCASSPRTDGRTGELFFGEGSRLTVL.

This chain's CDR3 is CASSETNSRLLPYNEQFF. The CDR3 DNA is TGTGCCAGCAGTGAAACCAACAGTCGGCTGCTCCCCTACAATGAGCAGTTCTTC. The chain uses TRBV6-1 and TRBJ2-1; no clear D. Trimming removed 2 bases from V and 2 bases from J, with 19 bases in between. The CDR3 length is 18 residues. The germline V gene encodes CDR1 MNHNS and CDR2 SASEGT.

The rearrangement uses TRBV9 and TRBJ1-6; 7 nucleotides line up with TRBD1. Trimming at V came to 4 bases and at J to 5 bases, leaving 6 bases not matched to a gene. CDR1 SGDLS and CDR2 YYNGEE come from the germline V gene. CDR3 length equals 15 residues. The CDR3: CASSLTGSDNSPLHF. Written as DNA, the CDR3 is TGTGCCAGCAGCCTGACAGGGTCGGATAATTCACCCCTCCACTTT.

A note on this clone: Other DNA sequences in this specimen translate into the identical CDR3. This chain uses TRBV20-1 with TRBJ2-5; 7 bases are a match to TRBD1. The germline V gene has CDR1 DFQATT and CDR2 SNEGSKA (reference sequence). This CDR3 has 11 amino acids. V lost 5 bases to trimming and J lost 4 bases; unmatched junction nucleotides: 1. This CDR3 reads CSARQGETQYF. CDR3 coding DNA: TGCAGTGCTCGACAGGGAGAGACCCAGTACTTC.

This chain joins TRBV11-2 and TRBJ2-7, with TRBD2 identical over 7 bases. Germline V gene lookup returns CDR1 SGHAT and CDR2 FQNNGV. The CDR3 extends over 14 amino acids. V lost 5 bases to trimming and J lost 3 bases; unmatched junction nucleotides: 7. The CDR3 bases are TGTGCCAGCAGCGGCCCAATAGCGGGCTACGAGCAGTACTTC. Translated, it gives CASSGPIAGYEQYF.

V usage is TRBV11-2 and J usage is TRBJ2-1, with 7 positions matching TRBD2. Germline V lookup: CDR1 SGHAT, CDR2 FQNNGV. Germline trimming cut 3 bases from V and 1 base from J; bases unmatched to any gene: 3. The CDR3 length is 15 residues. CDR3 nucleotides: TGTGCCAGCAGCTTGGGAGCGGGATCCTACAATGAGCAGTTCTTC. Its protein is CASSLGAGSYNEQFF.